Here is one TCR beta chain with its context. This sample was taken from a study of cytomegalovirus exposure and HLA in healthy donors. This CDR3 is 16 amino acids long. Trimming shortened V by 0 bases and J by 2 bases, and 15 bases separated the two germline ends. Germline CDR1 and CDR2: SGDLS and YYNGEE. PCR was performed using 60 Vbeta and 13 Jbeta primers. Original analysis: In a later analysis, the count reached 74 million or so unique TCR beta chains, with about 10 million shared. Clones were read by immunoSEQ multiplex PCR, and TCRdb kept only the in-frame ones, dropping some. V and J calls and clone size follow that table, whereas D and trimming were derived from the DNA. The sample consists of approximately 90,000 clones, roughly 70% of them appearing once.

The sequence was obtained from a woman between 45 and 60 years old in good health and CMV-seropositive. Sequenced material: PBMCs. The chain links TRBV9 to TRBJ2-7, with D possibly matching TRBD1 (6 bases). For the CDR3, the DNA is TGTGCCAGCAGCGTAGATGAGGGGACATTCACCTACGAGCAGTACTTC. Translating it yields CASSVDEGTFTYEQYF.